This T cell receptor (beta chain) was sequenced in a study of CD8 T cells in ankylosing spondylitis. Whole-study findings and limits: Clones linked to disease were reported to show significant enrichment in matched ankylosing spondylitis synovial fluid. A motif of 7 to 9 highly homologous TCR beta variants was seen as apparently characteristic of ankylosing spondylitis blood.

With molecular barcodes, quantitative 5'-RACE was used to make the TCR beta libraries. TCRdb redid the calling of the 5' RACE reads with MiXCR, one entry per CDR3 protein. The sample records fewer than 550,000 distinct CDR3 sequences, 5.3% being singletons. The CDR3 is 13 amino acids. V was shortened by 1 base and J by 3 bases, with 6 bases between the two germline ends. Germline values: CDR1 SGHTA, CDR2 FQGNSA. This clonotype was counted ten times or more. Its cognate antigen is unknown. This chain uses TRBV7-2 with TRBJ1-2; D ambiguous. The source material was blood, either unsorted or a sorted T cell fraction (not recorded which). The TCR was taken from a male donor with ankylosing spondylitis. The CDR3 region has the DNA TGTGCCAGCAGCTTAGAACAGCACTATGGCTACACCTTC. It translates to CASSLEQHYGYTF. Using reference TRBV7-2 and TRBJ1-2 for the parts outside the CDR3, the full variable domain is GAGVSQSPSNKVTEKGKDVELRCDPISGHTALYWYRQSLGQGLEFLIYFQGNSAPDKSGLPSDRFSAERTGGSVSTLTIQRTQQEDSAVYLCASSLEQHYGYTFGSGTRLTVV.